This note documents a single T cell receptor (beta chain) sequence. Deletions cut 5 bases from V and 0 bases from J, with 11 bases between. This CDR3 contains 15 residues. CDR1 and CDR2 (germline): MNHEY, SVGAGI. The sample belongs to a study of blood T cell repertoires in COVID-19. In the original workflow: Estimated nucleated cell counts came from reference gene primer amplification. TCRdb keeps only in-frame clones here, not all; method: immunoSEQ multiplex PCR. D and trimming come from the DNA, and the V and J calls and clone size come from that table. The sample contains nearly 80,000 clones, around nine tenths of which appear only once.

The chain recombines TRBV6-5 with TRBJ2-4, with D perhaps matching TRBD1 (6 bases). The TCR was taken from a woman of 80 years or more with active or convalescent COVID-19. Material: peripheral blood. CDR3 residues: CASSQGSVAKNIQYF. In nucleotides, the CDR3 is TGTGCCAGCAGTCAGGGGTCGGTAGCCAAAAACATTCAGTACTTC.